This section outlines one T cell receptor (beta chain) sequence together with its context. Its antigen is still unknown. No much larger clone exists at a distance of one base, and base qualities are not known. This record belongs to a study of post-analysis software for immune sequencing data (dated by TCRdb to the mid-2010s). Study-wide context: Disease courses on record covered relapsing-remitting, secondary progressive and progressive-relapsing multiple sclerosis, though some patients had no subtype annotation. The patient repertoires were set against about eleven previously published healthy control repertoires from donors whose ages ranged from roughly 6 to 25 years. A subset of samples was prepared in parallel using single-end sample barcoding, then pooled and co-amplified after Illumina adapter ligation.

The germline V gene (reference sequence) gives CDR1 as SEHNR and CDR2 as FQNEAQ. The CDR3 covers 14 residues, taking in both the cysteine and the phenylalanine. The sequence is cut down to CDR3 DNA, 42 bases in frame from base 1. V loses 4 bases, J loses 2 bases, and the germline ends lie 12 bases apart. Results and caveats for the whole study, not just this receptor: Strong co-clustering of samples prepared in the same batch was shown by direct clustering with F measure, prompting a batch-effect correction. Significantly higher frequencies in patients than in controls were found for roughly 5 TRBV segments, including TRBV5-6, TRBV5-1 and TRBV20-1. Significantly lower normalized Chao1 diversity was found in multiple sclerosis patients than in controls, suggesting substantial peripheral T-cell clonal expansion. The multiple sclerosis patient group was slightly younger than the control group.

To demonstrate the VDJtools post-analysis software, TCR beta repertoires were profiled from the peripheral blood of about 13 young patients with multiple sclerosis. Multiple sclerosis patients were children and adolescents aged 6 to 15 years. The library came from PCR. The listed sequencing device is Illumina HiSeq 2500. To reduce PCR and sequencing biases, unique molecular identifiers were incorporated into the TCR beta cDNA libraries. Roughly 500,000 cDNA molecules were obtained for every 1 to 10 million input T cells, so each molecule roughly corresponded to one T cell. The patient libraries were prepared and sequenced using the same protocol as the earlier healthy control dataset. Within a given batch, samples were prepared together, multiplexed and sequenced on the same HiSeq lane. The paper's data handling went like this. Raw barcoded reads were processed with MIGEC, and single-read molecular identifier groups were discarded before consensus assembly and CDR3 extraction. VDJtools was used for post-analysis of the clonotype tables, and diversity was normalized by down-sampling every dataset to the size of the smallest sample. In repertoire overlap clustering, CDR3 amino acid sequences, but not nucleotide sequences, were matched to correct batch-related cross-sample contamination. TCRdb handled the public reads itself, with Q25 trimming in fastp and clone calling in MiXCR, and kept productive beta chains. Rows with one shared CDR3 protein collapse into an entry with the most common genes and DNA. These V and J calls are TCRdb output, not the study's own analysis. In this sample the table shows roughly 430,000 distinct CDR3 sequences, 39% of which occur a single time. The top ten constitute approximately 7.1% of the sample.

The V and J genes are TRBV7-9 and TRBJ2-7, and the D gene may be TRBD1, 6 bases matching. Sequencing input: blood. This receptor was obtained from a girl aged 2 to 9 with multiple sclerosis. The nucleotides read TGTGCCAGCAGCTCATGGACAGTTGCCTACGAGCAGTACTTC. Translated, it gives CASSSWTVAYEQYF.